These 8 T cell receptor beta chains were sequenced from one sample in a study of blood T cells in healthy people across ages. For the second PCR, which ran for roughly 6 to 11 cycles, a sample-barcoded 5' primer and a J-beta primer mix were used. TCRdb used MiXCR to reprocess the 5' RACE reads, holding one entry per CDR3 protein. This repertoire shows more than 550,000 distinct CDR3 sequences, over 20% found once; its top ten account for approximately 20%. What was sequenced was blood. The receptors come from a man between 70 and 80 years old in good health.

V and J are TRBV6-5 and TRBJ1-2; D uncertain. There are 14 residues in the CDR3. The V gene's germline CDR1 is MNHEY and CDR2 SVGAGI. The ends were cut back, 8 bases at V and 4 bases at J, with 17 bases in the middle. The CDR3 DNA sequence: TGTGCCAGCGGTACTGGGGTCGAGGGCTATGGCTACACCTTC. It is translated as CASGTGVEGYGYTF.

The rearrangement joins TRBV6-7 to TRBJ1-1; D is unclear. TRBV6-7 qualifies as an ORF whose function is uncertain. V was cut by 1 base and J by 6 bases, with 9 bases left in between. The CDR3 has 13 residues. The CDR3 DNA reads TGTGCCAGCAGTTACTGGGGATCCGCTGAAGCTTTCTTT. It specifies CASSYWGSAEAFF.

This clonotype turned up a few times. The J gene is TRBJ1-3, the V gene TRBV5-6; 7 bases agree with TRBD1. This CDR3 has 15 residues. V lost 2 bases, J lost 0 bases, and 2 bases stayed unmatched. The V gene's germline CDR1 is SGHDT and CDR2 YYEEEE. The CDR3 DNA follows: TGTGCCAGCAGCTTACAGGGGATCTCTGGAAACACCATATATTTT. It is translated as CASSLQGISGNTIYF.

The table lists this clonotype with a few counts. J is TRBJ2-3 and V is TRBV6-7; D is unresolved. TRBV6-7 belongs to the ORF category, with a function that is uncertain. The CDR3 covers 16 residues. Trimming left V 0 bases short and J 5 bases short, with 15 bases between. Here the CDR3 reads CASSYSKPSRGDTQYF. The CDR3 DNA reads TGTGCCAGCAGTTACTCGAAACCATCCCGAGGAGATACGCAGTATTTT.

V usage is TRBV28 and J usage is TRBJ2-1; a weak D match, TRBD1 (5 bases). The CDR3 consists of 13 residues. CDR1 is MDHEN, CDR2 SYDVKM, per germline. V was trimmed by 5 bases and J by 6 bases, leaving 11 bases between them. CDR3 region: CASSPHGANEQFF. CDR3 DNA: TGTGCCAGCAGTCCCCATGGGGCCAATGAGCAGTTCTTC.

The CDR3 nucleotides are TGCAGTGCAAAAATGGGGGGGCATACGCAGTATTTT. As protein: CSAKMGGHTQYF. This chain joins TRBV20-1 and TRBJ2-3, with D maybe TRBD2 (7 bases). Germline-derived CDR1 and CDR2 are DFQATT and SNEGSKA (reference sequence). The CDR3 length is 12 residues. Trimming took 6 bases from V and 7 from J, leaving 14 bases between them.

The V gene is TRBV29-1, the J gene TRBJ2-3; D unresolved. Germline assignment: CDR1 SQVTM and CDR2 ANQGSEA. Between the trimmed V and J ends, which lost 2 bases and 2 bases, there was a span of 11 bases. The CDR3 length is 14 residues. The CDR3 sequence is CSVEYGYVTDTQYF. The CDR3 DNA reads TGCAGCGTTGAATACGGGTACGTCACAGATACGCAGTATTTT.

This clonotype has only a few counts. The chain joins TRBV29-1 to TRBJ2-5; perhaps TRBD2 as D (5 bases). Germline CDR1 SQVTM, CDR2 ANQGSEA. Trimming cost V 6 bases and J 2 bases, with 10 bases left between them. This CDR3 comprises 12 residues. The CDR3 DNA sequence: TGCAGCGTAGGGAGCCCTCAAGAGACCCAGTACTTC. Its protein product is CSVGSPQETQYF. The variable domain in full, completed from reference TRBV29-1 and TRBJ2-5, reads SAVISQKPSRDICQRGTSLTIQCQVDSQVTMMFWYRQQPGQSLTLIATANQGSEATYESGFVIDKFPISRPNLTFSTLTVSNMSPEDSSIYLCSVGSPQETQYFGPGTRLLVL.